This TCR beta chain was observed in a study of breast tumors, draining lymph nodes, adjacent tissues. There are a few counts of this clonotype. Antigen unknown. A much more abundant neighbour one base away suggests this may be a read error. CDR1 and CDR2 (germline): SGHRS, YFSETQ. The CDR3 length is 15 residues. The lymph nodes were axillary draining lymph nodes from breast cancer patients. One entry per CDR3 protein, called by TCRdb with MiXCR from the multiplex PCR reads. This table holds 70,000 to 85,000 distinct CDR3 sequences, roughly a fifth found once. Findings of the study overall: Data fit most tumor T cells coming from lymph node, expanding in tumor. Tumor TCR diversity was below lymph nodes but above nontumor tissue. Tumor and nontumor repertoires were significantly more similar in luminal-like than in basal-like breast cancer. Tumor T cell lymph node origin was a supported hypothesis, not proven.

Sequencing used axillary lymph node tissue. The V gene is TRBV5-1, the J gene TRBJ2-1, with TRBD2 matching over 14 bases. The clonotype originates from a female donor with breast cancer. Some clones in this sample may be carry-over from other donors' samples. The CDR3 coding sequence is TGCGCCAGCAGCTCAGGACTAGCGGGAGGAGGTGAGCAGCTCTTC. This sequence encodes CASSSGLAGGGEQLF.